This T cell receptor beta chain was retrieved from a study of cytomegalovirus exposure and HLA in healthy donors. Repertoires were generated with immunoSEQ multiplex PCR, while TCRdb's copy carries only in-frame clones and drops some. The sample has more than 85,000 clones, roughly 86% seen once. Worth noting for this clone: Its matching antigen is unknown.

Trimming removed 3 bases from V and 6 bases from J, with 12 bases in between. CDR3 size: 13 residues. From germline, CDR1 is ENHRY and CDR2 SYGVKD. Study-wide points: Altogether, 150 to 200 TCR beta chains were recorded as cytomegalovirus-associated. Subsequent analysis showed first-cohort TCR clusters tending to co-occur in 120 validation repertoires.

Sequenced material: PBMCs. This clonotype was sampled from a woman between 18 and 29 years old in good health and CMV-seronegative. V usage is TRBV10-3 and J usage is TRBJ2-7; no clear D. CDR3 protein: CAISEDSLTEQYF. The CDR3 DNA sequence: TGTGCCATCAGTGAAGACTCCCTAACCGAGCAGTACTTC.